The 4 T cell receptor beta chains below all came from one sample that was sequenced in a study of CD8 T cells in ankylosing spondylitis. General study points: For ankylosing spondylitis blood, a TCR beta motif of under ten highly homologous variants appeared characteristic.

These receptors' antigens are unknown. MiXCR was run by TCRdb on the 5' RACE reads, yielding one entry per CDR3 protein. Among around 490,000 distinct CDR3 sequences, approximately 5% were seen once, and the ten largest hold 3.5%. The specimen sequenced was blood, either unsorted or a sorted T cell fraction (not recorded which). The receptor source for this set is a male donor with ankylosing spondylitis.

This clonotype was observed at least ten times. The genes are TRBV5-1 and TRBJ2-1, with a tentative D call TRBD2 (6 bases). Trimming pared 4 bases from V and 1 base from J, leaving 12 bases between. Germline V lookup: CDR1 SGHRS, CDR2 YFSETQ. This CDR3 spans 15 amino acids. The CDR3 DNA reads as TGCGCCAGCAGCCCTACTAGCCAGTCCTACAATGAGCAGTTCTTC. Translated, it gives CASSPTSQSYNEQFF.

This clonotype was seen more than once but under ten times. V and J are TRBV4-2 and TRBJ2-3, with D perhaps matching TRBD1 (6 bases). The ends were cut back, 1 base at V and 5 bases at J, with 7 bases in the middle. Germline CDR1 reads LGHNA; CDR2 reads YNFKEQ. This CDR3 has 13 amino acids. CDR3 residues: CASSQGQVDTQYF. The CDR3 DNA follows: TGTGCCAGCAGCCAAGGACAGGTAGATACGCAGTATTTT.

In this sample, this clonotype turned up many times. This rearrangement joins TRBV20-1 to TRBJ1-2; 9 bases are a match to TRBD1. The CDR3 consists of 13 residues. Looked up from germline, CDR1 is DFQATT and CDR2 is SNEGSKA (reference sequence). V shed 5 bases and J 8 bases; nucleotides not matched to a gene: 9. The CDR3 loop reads CSAGQGPQRGYTF. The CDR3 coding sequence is TGCAGTGCTGGACAGGGGCCGCAAAGGGGCTACACCTTC.

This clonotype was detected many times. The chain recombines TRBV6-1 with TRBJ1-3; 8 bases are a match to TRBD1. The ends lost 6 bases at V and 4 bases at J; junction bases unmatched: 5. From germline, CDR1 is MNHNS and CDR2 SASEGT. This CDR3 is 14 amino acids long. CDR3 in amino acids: CASSRTGFGNTIYF. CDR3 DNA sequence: TGTGCCAGCAGCCGGACAGGGTTCGGAAACACCATATATTTT.